The clone carrying this T cell receptor (beta chain) was counted only a few times. Its specificity is not known. PCR was performed a second time for 7 to 11 cycles using a sample-barcoded 5' primer and a J-beta primer mix. TCRdb used MiXCR to reprocess the 5' RACE reads, holding one entry per CDR3 protein. The table includes roughly 1.4 million distinct CDR3 sequences, approximately 59% detected once. These data are taken from a study of blood T cells in healthy people across ages. Findings of the study overall: Comparison with aged donors showed that long-lived donors had more naive CD4+ cells and higher diversity.

Donors ranged from about 6 to 90 years old and were healthy Caucasians in Russia. This TCR derives from a man between 18 and 29 years old in good health. Specimen: blood.

The CDR3 loop is CASSQGGTAWSEKLFF. In DNA, the CDR3 is TGCGCCAGCAGCCAAGGAGGGACAGCTTGGTCGGAAAAACTGTTTTTT. V and J are TRBV4-1 and TRBJ1-4, with TRBD1 matching 7 bases. V was clipped by 1 base and J by 8 bases; unmatched bases: 10. Germline CDR1 and CDR2: MGHRA and YSYEKL. The length of the CDR3 is 16 residues.